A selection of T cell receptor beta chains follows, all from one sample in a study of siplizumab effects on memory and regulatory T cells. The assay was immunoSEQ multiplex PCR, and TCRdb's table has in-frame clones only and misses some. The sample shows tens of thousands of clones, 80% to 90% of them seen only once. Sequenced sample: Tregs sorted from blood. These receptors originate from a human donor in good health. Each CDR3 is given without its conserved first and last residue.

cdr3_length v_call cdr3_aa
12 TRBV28 ASSHLGERTEAF
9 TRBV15 ATSTKNIQY
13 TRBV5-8 ASSLFKSGANVLT
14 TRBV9 ASSVAGLAGASEQF
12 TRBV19 ASSIGRTNQPQH
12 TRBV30 AWNPSSGANVLT
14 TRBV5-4 ASSPTDRTNTGELF
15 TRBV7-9 ASSWDSGKGSTGELF
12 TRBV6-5 ASGAGGAYNEQF
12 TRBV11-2 ASSPGRTLNEQF
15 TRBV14 ASSQGPGGDRGGKLF
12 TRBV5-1 ASSLSGFNQPQH
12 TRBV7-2 ASSLLAGGHEQF
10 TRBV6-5 ASSYRGYEQY
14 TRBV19 ASSIVTGLGMDTQY
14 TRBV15 ATSRDFAGYPYEQY
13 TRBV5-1 ASSLRLALNNEQF
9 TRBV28 ATVVRNTIY
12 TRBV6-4 ASSSTTSANEQF
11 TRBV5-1 ASSRDRANIQY
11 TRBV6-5 ASSEWGNQPQH
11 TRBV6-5 ASSYGADGGYT
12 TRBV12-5 ASGLGARGTEAF
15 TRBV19 ASSIGFSGALAYEQY
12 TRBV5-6 ASSTGQGGEKLF
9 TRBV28 ASSPGYEQY
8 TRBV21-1 ASRNQPQH
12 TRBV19 ASSQFAGSAEAF
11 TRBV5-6 ASSLRGDRPQH